The following is a T cell receptor (beta chain) sequence with its context. This sample is part of a study of T-cell memory formation after mild COVID-19. This CDR3 contains 13 residues. Germline CDR1 GTSNPN, CDR2 SVGIG (reference sequence). V lost 0 bases and J lost 9; bases outside the gene matches: 3. A single record per CDR3 protein comes from TCRdb applying MiXCR to the 5' RACE reads. The sample records 40,000 to 45,000 distinct CDR3 sequences, 9.5% being singletons. The sample consisted of PBMCs or a T cell subset sorted from them (not recorded which). This TCR came from an adult woman who had mild COVID-19 (a few samples of this study predate the infection). Cell type and time point are not known. The rearrangement uses TRBV30 and TRBJ2-1; 9 bases match TRBD2. CDR3 amino acids: CAWSVRRGGEQFF. The CDR3 DNA follows: TGTGCCTGGAGTGTACGGCGGGGGGGTGAGCAGTTCTTC.